This T cell receptor beta chain comes out of a study of graft-versus-host responses after intestinal transplantation. Study at large: Multivisceral, liver-intestinal, or isolated intestinal transplants were performed in recipients. All recipients were given anti-thymocyte globulin induction, and tacrolimus and steroids were then administered for about three years. Study-wide results and caveats: Early post-transplant HvG declines tracked with peak circulating GvH clone levels. GvH clones detected in recipient marrow included some appearing first in ileum or blood.

The germline V gene encodes CDR1 SGHVS and CDR2 FNYEAQ. CDR3 length: 13 residues. The V end was cut by 4 bases, the J end by 5 bases, with 12 bases between. As to this clone: Its target is not known.

The repertoire was sequenced with immunoSEQ multiplex PCR; TCRdb's copy has only in-frame clones and lacks some. This sample carries 150,000 or so clones, about nine tenths of them seen once, and the ten largest clones take about 0.2%. The source of this sequence is a human donor who received an intestinal transplant. The source material was unstimulated CD4+ T cells sorted from spleen or lymph node cells, sampled before intestinal transplant. This chain links TRBV7-6 with TRBJ2-7; D not certain. DNA for the CDR3: TGTGCCAGCAGCTCATACGGTCTGGACGAGCAGTACTTC. As protein: CASSSYGLDEQYF.